This T cell receptor (beta chain) came from a study of cytomegalovirus exposure and HLA in healthy donors. Study-level findings and limits: According to the study, about 180 TCR beta chains were cytomegalovirus-associated. 87-base-pair reads could not separate some V segments, including TRBV6-2 and TRBV6-3. The classifier was said to identify cytomegalovirus status with high specificity and sensitivity. Per published accounts, TCR beta sequences correctly predicted the HLA-A and HLA-B alleles of most subjects.

J lost 0 bases, V lost 5 bases, and 10 bases had no gene match. CDR3 length equals 17 residues. CDR1 and CDR2 (germline): SGHAT, FQNNGV. About this clone: No antigen is known for it.

The PCR had 60 Vbeta and 13 Jbeta primers. Assay used: immunoSEQ multiplex PCR; TCRdb lists only in-frame clones, some missing. The sample has roughly 110,000 clones, more than 70% seen once. This chain connects TRBV11-2 to TRBJ2-1; 7 bases match TRBD2. This sequence was found in a man aged 25 to 45 in good health and CMV-seronegative. The source material was PBMCs. CDR3 in DNA: TGTGCCAGCAGCCCAAGACTAGCCGGGGCCTCCTACAATGAGCAGTTCTTC. It specifies CASSPRLAGASYNEQFF.